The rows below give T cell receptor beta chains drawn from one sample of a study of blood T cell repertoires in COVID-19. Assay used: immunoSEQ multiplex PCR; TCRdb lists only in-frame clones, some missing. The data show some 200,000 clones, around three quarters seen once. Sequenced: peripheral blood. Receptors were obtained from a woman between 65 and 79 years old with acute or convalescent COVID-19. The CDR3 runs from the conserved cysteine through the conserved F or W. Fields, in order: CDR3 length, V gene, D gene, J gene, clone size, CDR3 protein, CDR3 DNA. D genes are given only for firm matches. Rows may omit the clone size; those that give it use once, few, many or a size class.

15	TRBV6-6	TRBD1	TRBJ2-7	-	CASSPNRGQGYEQYF	TGTGCCAGCAGTCCAAACCGAGGACAGGGCTACGAGCAGTACTTC
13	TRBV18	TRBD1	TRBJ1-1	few	CASSPAGGTEAFF	TGTGCCAGCTCACCCGCAGGGGGCACTGAAGCTTTCTTT
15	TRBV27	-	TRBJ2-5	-	CASSSNQGGQETQYF	TGTGCCAGCAGTTCCAATCAGGGGGGTCAAGAGACCCAGTACTTC
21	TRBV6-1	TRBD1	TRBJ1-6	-	CASSEALGGQTMVDYNSPLHF	TGTGCCAGCAGTGAAGCGCTAGGGGGACAGACCATGGTTGACTATAATTCACCCCTCCACTTT
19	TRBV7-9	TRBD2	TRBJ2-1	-	CASSLGLGLLAGPSDEQFF	TGTGCCAGCAGCTTAGGGTTAGGATTACTAGCGGGGCCTTCCGATGAGCAGTTCTTC
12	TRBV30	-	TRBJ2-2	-	CASPGPPGELFF	TGTGCCTCTCCAGGTCCGCCCGGGGAGCTGTTTTTT
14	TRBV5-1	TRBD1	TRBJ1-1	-	CASSEGQGATEAFF	TGCGCCAGCAGCGAAGGACAGGGGGCCACTGAAGCTTTCTTT
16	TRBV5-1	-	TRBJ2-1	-	CASSLALSGAYNEQFF	TGCGCCAGCAGCTTGGCATTGTCAGGGGCCTACAATGAGCAGTTCTTC
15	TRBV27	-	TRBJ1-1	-	CASSSLSFRNTEAFF	TGTGCCAGCAGTTCCTTGTCATTCAGGAACACTGAAGCTTTCTTT
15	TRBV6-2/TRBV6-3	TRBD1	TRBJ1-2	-	CASSYRDRGSYGYTF	TGTGCCAGCAGTTACCGGGACAGGGGTTCCTATGGCTACACCTTC
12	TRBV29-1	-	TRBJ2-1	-	CSVSKASNEQFF	TGCAGCGTCTCTAAGGCTAGCAATGAGCAGTTCTTC
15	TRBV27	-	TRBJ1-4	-	CASSLSGQINEKLFF	TGTGCCAGCAGTTTATCAGGACAGATTAATGAAAAACTGTTTTTT
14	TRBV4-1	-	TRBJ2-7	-	CASSLQQGFLEQYF	TGCGCCAGCAGCCTTCAACAGGGTTTTCTCGAGCAGTACTTC
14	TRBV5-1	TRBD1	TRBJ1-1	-	CASSLSTGQEEAFF	TGCGCCAGCAGCCTATCGACAGGGCAGGAGGAAGCTTTCTTT
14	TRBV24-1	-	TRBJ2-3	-	CATSDSPIPDTQYF	TGTGCCACCAGTGATTCCCCCATCCCAGATACGCAGTATTTT
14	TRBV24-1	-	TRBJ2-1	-	CATSDFRGLGEQFF	TGTGCCACCAGTGATTTTAGGGGTTTAGGTGAGCAGTTCTTC
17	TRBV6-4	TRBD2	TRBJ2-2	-	CASSLRTSGRDTGELFF	TGTGCCAGCAGTTTAAGGACTAGCGGGAGGGACACCGGGGAGCTGTTTTTT
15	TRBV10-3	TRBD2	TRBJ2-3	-	CAINRAGGDTDTQYF	TGTGCCATCAACCGAGCGGGAGGTGACACAGATACGCAGTATTTT
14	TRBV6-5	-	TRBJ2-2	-	CASSGQTNTGELFF	TGTGCCAGCAGCGGACAGACGAACACCGGGGAGCTGTTTTTT
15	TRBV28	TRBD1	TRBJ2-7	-	CASSGQGVGENEQYF	TGTGCCAGCAGTGGACAGGGAGTTGGTGAGAACGAGCAGTACTTC
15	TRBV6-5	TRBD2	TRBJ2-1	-	CASSYVAGANNEQFF	TGTGCCAGCAGTTACGTAGCGGGAGCCAACAATGAGCAGTTCTTC
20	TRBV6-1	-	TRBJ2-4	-	CASSESATPGPRVAKNIQYF	TGTGCCAGCAGTGAATCCGCAACACCGGGCCCCAGGGTCGCCAAAAACATTCAGTACTTC
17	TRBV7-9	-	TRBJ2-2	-	CASSSLKGGTGTGELFF	TGTGCCAGCAGCTCCCTTAAGGGGGGGACGGGCACCGGGGAGCTGTTTTTT
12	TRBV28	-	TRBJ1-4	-	CASSLPNEKLFF	TGTGCCAGCAGTCTACCTAATGAAAAACTGTTTTTT
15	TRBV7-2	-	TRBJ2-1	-	CASSPGGTLSNEQFF	TGTGCCAGCAGCCCCGGCGGGACTCTTTCAAATGAGCAGTTCTTC
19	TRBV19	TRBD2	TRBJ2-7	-	CASSILMPIAGATPYEQYF	TGTGCCAGTAGTATCTTAATGCCCATAGCGGGAGCCACACCCTACGAGCAGTACTTC
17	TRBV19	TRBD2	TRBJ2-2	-	CASTRTSGRPETGELFF	TGTGCCAGTACCCGGACTAGCGGGAGGCCTGAAACCGGGGAGCTGTTTTTT
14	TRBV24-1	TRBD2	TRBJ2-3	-	CATTTSGSTDTQYF	TGTGCCACCACCACTAGCGGAAGCACAGATACGCAGTATTTT
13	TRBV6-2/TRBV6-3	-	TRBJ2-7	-	CASSYGGTLEQYF	TGTGCCAGCAGTTACGGCGGGACCCTCGAGCAGTACTTC
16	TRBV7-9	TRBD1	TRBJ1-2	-	CASRPPGQGMVSGYTF	TGTGCCAGCAGGCCCCCGGGACAGGGGATGGTGAGCGGCTACACCTTC
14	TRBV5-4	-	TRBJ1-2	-	CASSFPEFNYGYTF	TGTGCCAGCAGCTTTCCTGAGTTTAACTATGGCTACACCTTC
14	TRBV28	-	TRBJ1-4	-	CASSSPLVGEKLFF	TGTGCCAGCAGTTCGCCCCTAGTCGGGGAAAAACTGTTTTTT
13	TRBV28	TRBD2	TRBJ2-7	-	CASSTSGRYEQYF	TGTGCCAGCAGTACTAGCGGGAGGTACGAGCAGTACTTC
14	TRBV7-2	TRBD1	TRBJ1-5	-	CASSLRGPNQPQHF	TGTGCCAGCAGCCTGAGGGGGCCCAATCAGCCCCAGCATTTT
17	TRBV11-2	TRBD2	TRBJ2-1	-	CASSLGFQAGGSNEQFF	TGTGCCAGCAGCTTAGGGTTCCAGGCGGGAGGAAGTAATGAGCAGTTCTTC
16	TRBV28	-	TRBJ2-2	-	CASRSRTVTNTGELFF	TGTGCCAGCAGAAGCCGGACAGTTACGAACACCGGGGAGCTGTTTTTT
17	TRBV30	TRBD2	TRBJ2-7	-	CAWSVRLAGGVTYEQYF	TGTGCCTGGAGTGTACGACTAGCGGGAGGTGTAACCTACGAGCAGTACTTC